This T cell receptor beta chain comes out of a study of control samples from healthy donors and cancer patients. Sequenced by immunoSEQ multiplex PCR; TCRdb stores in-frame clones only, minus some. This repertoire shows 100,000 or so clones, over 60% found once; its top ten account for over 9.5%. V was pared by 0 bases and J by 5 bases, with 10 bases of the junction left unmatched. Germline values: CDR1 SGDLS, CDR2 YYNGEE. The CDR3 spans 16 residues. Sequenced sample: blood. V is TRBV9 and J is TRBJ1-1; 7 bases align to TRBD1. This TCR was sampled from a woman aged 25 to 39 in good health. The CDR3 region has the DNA TGTGCCAGCAGCGTAGCGGCAGGGGGTCTTTTAACTGAAGCTTTCTTT. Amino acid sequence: CASSVAAGGLLTEAFF.